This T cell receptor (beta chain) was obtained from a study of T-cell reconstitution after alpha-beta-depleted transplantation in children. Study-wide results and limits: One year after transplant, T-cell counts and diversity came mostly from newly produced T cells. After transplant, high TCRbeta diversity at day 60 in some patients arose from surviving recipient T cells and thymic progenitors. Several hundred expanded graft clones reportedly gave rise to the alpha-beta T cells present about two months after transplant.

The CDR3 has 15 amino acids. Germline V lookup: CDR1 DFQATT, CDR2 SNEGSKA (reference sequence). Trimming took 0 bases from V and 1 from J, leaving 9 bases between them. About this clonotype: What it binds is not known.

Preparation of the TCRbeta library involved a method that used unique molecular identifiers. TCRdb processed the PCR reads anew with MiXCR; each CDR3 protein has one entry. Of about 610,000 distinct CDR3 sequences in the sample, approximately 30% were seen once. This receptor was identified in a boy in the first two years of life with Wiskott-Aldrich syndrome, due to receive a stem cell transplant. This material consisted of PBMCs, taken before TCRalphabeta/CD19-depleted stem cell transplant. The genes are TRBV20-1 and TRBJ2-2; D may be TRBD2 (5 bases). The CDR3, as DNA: TGCAGTGCTAGAGATTGGCGGGTGAACACCGGGGAGCTGTTTTTT. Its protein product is CSARDWRVNTGELFF.